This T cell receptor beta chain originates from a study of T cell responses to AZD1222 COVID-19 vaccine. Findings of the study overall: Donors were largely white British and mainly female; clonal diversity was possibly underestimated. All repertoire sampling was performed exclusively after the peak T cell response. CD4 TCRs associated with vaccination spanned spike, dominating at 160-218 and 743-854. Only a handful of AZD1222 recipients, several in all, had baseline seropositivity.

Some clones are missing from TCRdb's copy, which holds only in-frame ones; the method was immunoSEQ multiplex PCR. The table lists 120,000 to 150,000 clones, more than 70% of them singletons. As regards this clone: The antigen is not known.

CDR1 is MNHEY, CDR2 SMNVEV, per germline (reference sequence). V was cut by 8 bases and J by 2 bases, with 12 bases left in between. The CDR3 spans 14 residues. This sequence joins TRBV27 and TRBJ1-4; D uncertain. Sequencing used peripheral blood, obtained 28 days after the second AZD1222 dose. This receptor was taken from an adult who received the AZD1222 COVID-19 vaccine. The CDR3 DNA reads TGTGCCAGCTCAAGGGTGCAGACTAATGAAAAACTGTTTTTT. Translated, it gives CASSRVQTNEKLFF.